The rows below give T cell receptor beta chains drawn from one sample of a study of neurological immune-mediated disorders. TCRdb redid the calling of the 5' RACE reads with MiXCR, one entry per CDR3 protein. The sample has 60,000 or so distinct CDR3 sequences; approximately 10% are singletons. The sample consisted of PBMCs. The receptors were sampled from a man aged 60-69 years in good health. Each CDR3 is given with its conserved first and last residue. D genes are given only for firm matches. Clone size is given for some rows only: seen once, a few or many times, or a class if the clone is expanded.

>NA|TRBV7-2|many|TRBJ1-2
CASSLARRDYGYTF
TGTGCCAGCAGCTTAGCCCGGAGGGACTATGGCTACACCTTC
>TRBD2|TRBV2|NA|TRBJ2-2
CASRATSGYIGELFF
TGTGCCAGCAGAGCTACTAGCGGGTATATCGGGGAGCTGTTTTTT
>NA|TRBV6-2/TRBV6-3|many|TRBJ1-6
CASSFRQESYNSPLHF
TGTGCCAGCAGTTTTCGACAGGAATCCTATAATTCACCCCTCCACTTT
>NA|TRBV20-1|many|TRBJ1-2
CSADTVSGYTF
TGCAGTGCCGACACAGTATCTGGCTACACCTTC
>NA|TRBV18|many|TRBJ1-1
CASSPTGTMNTEAFF
TGTGCCAGCTCACCCACCGGGACAATGAACACTGAAGCTTTCTTT
>TRBD1|TRBV2|many|TRBJ2-3
CASSTYRGSTDTQYF
TGTGCCAGCAGTACCTACAGGGGTAGCACAGATACGCAGTATTTT
>NA|TRBV6-5|many|TRBJ1-2
CASSYSRPNLYGYTF
TGTGCCAGCAGTTACTCGCGGCCAAACCTCTATGGCTACACCTTC
>NA|TRBV7-2|many|TRBJ2-3
CASSYDTNTDTQYF
TGTGCCAGCAGCTACGACACTAACACAGATACGCAGTATTTT
>NA|TRBV20-1|many|TRBJ2-3
CSAPGTPSTDTQYF
TGCAGTGCCCCCGGGACCCCTAGCACAGATACGCAGTATTTT
>NA|TRBV20-1|many|TRBJ2-7
CSASMASEQYF
TGCAGTGCTAGTATGGCCTCCGAGCAGTACTTC
>NA|TRBV28|many|TRBJ2-2
CASSVDSNTGELFF
TGTGCCAGCAGTGTCGACTCTAACACCGGGGAGCTGTTTTTT
>NA|TRBV6-5|many|TRBJ1-1
CASSGFPNTEAFF
TGTGCCAGCAGTGGTTTTCCGAACACTGAAGCTTTCTTT
>NA|TRBV12-3/TRBV12-4|many|TRBJ2-7
CASSFTLGAYEQYF
TGTGCCAGCAGTTTCACTCTCGGAGCCTACGAGCAGTACTTC
>NA|TRBV7-6|many|TRBJ1-5
CASSREPNNQPQHF
TGTGCCAGCAGCAGGGAGCCGAACAATCAGCCCCAGCATTTT
>NA|TRBV6-1|many|TRBJ1-5
CASSDSWQPQHF
TGTGCCAGCAGTGACAGCTGGCAGCCCCAGCATTTT
>TRBD2|TRBV28|many|TRBJ2-1
CASSPHGTSGGAREFF
TGTGCCAGCAGTCCCCACGGGACTAGCGGGGGGGCCAGGGAGTTCTTC
>TRBD1|TRBV7-9|many|TRBJ2-7
CASSSSDRGLAYEQYF
TGTGCCAGCAGCTCGTCGGACAGGGGGCTCGCCTACGAGCAGTACTTC
>NA|TRBV5-1|many|TRBJ2-7
CASSTLRGPYEQYF
TGCGCCAGCAGCACCCTCAGGGGACCCTACGAGCAGTACTTC
>TRBD2|TRBV5-1|many|TRBJ2-3
CASKTSSGTDTQYF
TGCGCCAGCAAGACTAGCTCAGGCACAGATACGCAGTATTTT
>TRBD1|TRBV20-1|many|TRBJ2-3
CSATSGGATTDTQYF
TGCAGTGCTACATCAGGGGGCGCTACCACAGATACGCAGTATTTT
>NA|TRBV5-6|many|TRBJ1-1
CASSLRVSTEAFF
TGTGCCAGCAGCCTAAGGGTAAGCACTGAAGCTTTCTTT
>NA|TRBV30|once|TRBJ1-5
CAWSPLGGPNQPQHF
TGTGCCTGGAGTCCCCTAGGGGGTCCCAATCAGCCCCAGCATTTT